This T cell receptor beta chain was recovered during a study of regulatory T cells in long-lasting Graves disease (dated by TCRdb to the early 2020s). Background for the entire study: Persistent Graves' disease was defined as antithyroid drug treatment for over 5 years with persistently positive TSH receptor autoantibodies. This study used TCR sequencing and RNA sequencing of peripheral blood to compare persistent Graves' disease patients against newly diagnosed Graves' disease patients. The study was registered as a clinical trial and conducted in China. TCR sequencing covered some 13 persistent and approximately 20 newly diagnosed Graves' disease patients, 33 samples in total. Persistent Graves' disease patients in the clinical cohort had taken antithyroid drugs for approximately 9.5 years on average. The paper's findings and limits, for the study overall: The authors noted that the small sample size was a limitation that may lower accuracy. A larger number of public clonotypes was shared among persistent patients (around 2,700) than among newly diagnosed patients (more than 850). Sequencing and analysis were restricted to the TCR beta chain. The study examined only peripheral blood because the primary lesion, thyroid tissue, could not be accessed. Persistent Graves' disease patients showed lower TCR Shannon entropy and fewer highly expanded clones than newly diagnosed patients, suggesting clonal expansion. Persistent disease showed preferential use of TRBV28, TRBJ1-2 and TRBJ2-5, whereas newly diagnosed disease favored TRBV20-1 and TRBJ2-1.

In light of the paper, this sample's time point label describes: persistent/refractory GD, antithyroid drugs over 5 years with positive TRAb. RNA was extracted from PBMCs in TRIzol for both TCR sequencing and RNA sequencing. The diagnosis of Graves' disease was made according to American Thyroid Association guidelines. Patients were recruited from an endocrinology department in Xi'an, China. Each patient gave 8.5 to 9.5 milliliters of peripheral blood, collected in an EDTA anticoagulant tube. Ficoll Paque Plus density gradient separation was used to isolate PBMCs, and no further T cell sorting was performed. An Agilent 2100 Bioanalyzer and agarose gel were used to assess RNA quality, and a NanoDrop 2000 was used to measure RNA concentration. According to the germline V gene (reference sequence), CDR1 reads LNHDA and CDR2 reads SQIVND. V is trimmed back by 4 bases and J by 1 base, and the junction contains 7 bases that no gene match accounts for. Including the terminal cysteine and phenylalanine, the CDR3 comprises 16 residues. The entry retains the CDR3 DNA only, 48 bases that are in frame from base 1.

Library preparation used multiplex PCR. The sequencing machine was an Illumina HiSeq 4000. CDR3 regions were amplified by Arm-PCR with iRepertoire HTBI primers to construct TCR beta libraries. PCR products were gel purified before sequencing. Under the source paper's analysis protocol: Gene usage analysis of CDR3 amino acid clonotypes used the 55 to 65 TRBV and about 14 TRBJ segments found across samples. Filtered high-quality paired reads were merged into contigs using COPE and FqMerger. Contigs were aligned with BLAST to IMGT TRBV, TRBD and TRBJ reference genes, and CDR3 was defined per IMGT. Highly expanded clones were defined as clonotypes with a frequency above 0.1%. Repertoire diversity was measured by Shannon entropy, and V-J evenness by the Gini coefficient. Public clonotypes were defined as clonotypes shared by more than one individual. The public reads were quality trimmed at Q25 with fastp and then assembled into clones with MiXCR by TCRdb, keeping productive beta chains. Duplicate CDR3 protein sequences are folded into a single record with the most common DNA and genes. The V and J calls were determined by TCRdb, not by the authors. The sample table shows 700,000 or so distinct CDR3 sequences, and about 30% are seen once. The ten top clones hold 40% to 55% of the sample.

Notes on this clonotype: What antigen it recognizes has not been identified. Base qualities were left out, and no much larger clone turns up one base away.

The sequenced sample was peripheral blood mononuclear cells (PBMCs), obtained when the disease was refractory, from a patient treated with antithyroid drugs. The chain couples TRBV19 to TRBJ2-7, with 10 bases matching TRBD2. The clonotype was recovered from a female donor with Graves disease. DNA sequence: TGTGCCAGTAGTACACGGGGGGGACTAGCGTCCTACGAGCAGTACTTC. Its protein is CASSTRGGLASYEQYF.